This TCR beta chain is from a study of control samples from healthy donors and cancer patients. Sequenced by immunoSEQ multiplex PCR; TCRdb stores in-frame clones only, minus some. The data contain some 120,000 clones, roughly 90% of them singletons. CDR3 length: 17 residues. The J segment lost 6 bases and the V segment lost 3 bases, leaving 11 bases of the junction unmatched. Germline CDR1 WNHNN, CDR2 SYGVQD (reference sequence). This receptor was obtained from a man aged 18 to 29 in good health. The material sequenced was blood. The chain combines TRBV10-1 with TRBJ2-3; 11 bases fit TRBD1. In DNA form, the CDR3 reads TGCGCCAGCAGTGAAAAATTACGGGACAGGGGGTATGATACGCAGTATTTT. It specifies CASSEKLRDRGYDTQYF.